Listed here are 18 T cell receptor beta chains from one sample, sequenced in a study of regulatory T cells in long-lasting Graves disease. Time point defined: persistent/refractory GD, antithyroid drugs over 5 years with positive TRAb. There was RNA extracted from PBMCs, and the TCR library was made from it. According to the study, TCR beta libraries were built with iRepertoire HTBI primers and CDR3-region Arm-PCR. TCRdb independently ran MiXCR on the multiplex PCR reads; one entry per CDR3 protein. The table lists 400,000 to 500,000 distinct CDR3 sequences, 21% of them singletons. The sample was peripheral blood mononuclear cells (PBMCs), taken when the disease was refractory, from a patient treated with antithyroid drugs. The receptors originated from a female donor with Graves disease.

This CDR3 is CASSHQEPSANYGYTF. CDR3 sequence (DNA): TGTGCCAGCAGCCATCAAGAGCCCAGCGCTAACTATGGCTACACCTTC. The chain uses TRBV3-1 and TRBJ1-2, with D unresolved. The CDR3 is 16 residues long. V was pared by 3 bases and J by 0 bases, with 14 bases between. Germline CDR1 LGHDT, CDR2 YNNKEL (reference sequence).

The rearrangement uses TRBV15 and TRBJ2-7; 9 positions match TRBD1. V was pared by 4 bases and J by 1 base, with 8 bases of the junction left unmatched. Germline lookup yields CDR1 LNHNV and CDR2 YYDKDF (reference sequence). CDR3 length equals 16 residues. The CDR3 DNA is TGTGCCACCAGCATGAGTCCGGGACAGGGTTCCTACGAGCAGTACTTC. It encodes CATSMSPGQGSYEQYF.

This clonotype was counted ten times or more. The rearrangement uses TRBV2 and TRBJ2-2; maybe TRBD1 (5 bases). The CDR3 runs 15 residues. Germline V CDR1 and CDR2: SNHLY, FYNNEI. V gave up 3 bases and J gave up 4 bases, with 12 bases separating them. The CDR3 coding sequence is TGTGCCAGCAGTGATCTGGGGCCTACCACCGGGGAGCTGTTTTTT. It specifies CASSDLGPTTGELFF.

This clonotype occurred many times. The chain joins TRBV28 to TRBJ2-5; D is unclear. Germline V gene sequence: CDR1 MDHEN, CDR2 SYDVKM. The V and J ends lost 6 bases and 9 bases respectively, with 26 bases between them. This CDR3 has 16 residues. The CDR3 region is CASSSPLRVYGLSQYF. The CDR3 bases are TGTGCCAGCAGCTCCCCCCTCCGGGTCTACGGTCTATCCCAGTACTTC.

The chain employs TRBV20-1 and TRBJ2-3; D is unresolved. The CDR3 is 11 amino acids. The V gene lost 5 bases and the J gene lost 6 bases, with 9 bases spanning the gap. Germline-derived CDR1 and CDR2 are DFQATT and SNEGSKA (reference sequence). The CDR3 sequence: CSASLGDTQYF. CDR3 nucleotide sequence: TGCAGTGCTTCTCTCGGGGATACGCAGTATTTT.

Only one count was recorded for this clonotype. A read error may be the cause here, since a much bigger clone is one base away. V gene TRBV7-2 combines with J gene TRBJ1-4; 7 bases agree with TRBD1. CDR1 is SGHTA and CDR2 is FQGNSA in the germline V gene. The CDR3 runs to 17 residues. For the CDR3, the DNA is TGTGCCAGCAGCCCGTGGACAGGCCGAGGGACTAGTGAAAAACTGTTTTTT. Protein product: CASSPWTGRGTSEKLFF.

This clonotype has at least ten counts. V is TRBV2 and J is TRBJ2-7; 10 positions match TRBD2. Per the germline V gene, CDR1 is SNHLY and CDR2 is FYNNEI. The J segment lost 3 bases and the V segment lost 4 bases, leaving 3 bases of the junction unmatched. This CDR3 is 14 amino acids long. The CDR3 coding sequence is TGTGCCAGCAGTGTAAGACTAGCGGGCTACGAGCAGTACTTC. Its protein is CASSVRLAGYEQYF. Looking up the rest from reference TRBV2 and TRBJ2-7 gives the full variable domain: EPEVTQTPSHQVTQMGQEVILRCVPISNHLYFYWYRQILGQKVEFLVSFYNNEISEKSEIFDDQFSVERPDGSNFTLKIRSTKLEDSAMYFCASSVRLAGYEQYFGPGTRLTVT.

This clonotype was found a few times. A read error is likely here: a far larger clone is one base away. The gene calls are TRBV6-2 or TRBV6-3 and TRBJ2-7; 8 nucleotides agree with TRBD1. Germline assignment: CDR1 MNHEY and CDR2 SVGEGT. The CDR3 has 14 residues. The CDR3 is CASRAGTGDYERYF. In DNA form, the CDR3 reads TGTGCCAGCAGAGCCGGGACAGGCGATTACGAGCGGTACTTC.

This clonotype came up many times. The genes are TRBV4-1 and TRBJ1-5, with D unresolved. Per the germline V gene, CDR1 is MGHRA and CDR2 is YSYEKL. V lost 0 bases, J lost 7 bases, and 7 bases lay in between. The CDR3 spans 13 residues. This chain's CDR3 is CASSQDLWQPQHF. Written as DNA, the CDR3 is TGCGCCAGCAGCCAAGATCTTTGGCAGCCCCAGCATTTT.

V is TRBV20-1 and J is TRBJ2-2, with 7 bases identical to TRBD2. Germline CDR1 and CDR2: DFQATT and SNEGSKA (reference sequence). After removal of 1 base from V and 5 bases from J, the junction contained 10 bases not matched to a gene. The CDR3 contains 16 residues. CDR3 bases: TGCAGTGCTAGAGCCCCCAGCGGGAAGGAAACCGGGGAGCTGTTTTTT. Protein product: CSARAPSGKETGELFF.

This chain joins TRBV18 and TRBJ1-2; the D is unclear. The CDR3 runs to 14 residues. CDR1 KGHSH and CDR2 LQKENI come from the germline V gene. V was clipped by 2 bases and J by 0 bases, with 7 bases between them. DNA of the CDR3: TGTGCCAGCTCACCAACGGCAGCTAACTATGGCTACACCTTC. Amino acids: CASSPTAANYGYTF.

This clonotype was seen once. One base away lies a much larger clone, so this may be a sequencing read error. The rearrangement joins TRBV3-1 to TRBJ1-2; unclear D gene. Trimming took off 1 base at V and 5 bases at J, with 8 bases between the two ends. In germline, CDR1 is LGHDT, CDR2 YNNKEL (reference sequence). The length of the CDR3 is 13 residues. CDR3 in DNA: TGTGCCAGCAGCCAAGGATACTTTTATGGCTACACCTTC. It yields the protein CASSQGYFYGYTF.

This clonotype came up many times. The chain employs TRBV10-3 and TRBJ1-1; a possible D gene is TRBD1 (6 bases). Germline CDR1 reads ENHRY; CDR2 reads SYGVKD. V was shortened by 4 bases and J by 10 bases, with 13 bases between the two germline ends. This CDR3 is 12 amino acids long. This CDR3 is CAISAGEFGAFF. In nucleotides, the CDR3 is TGTGCCATCAGTGCAGGGGAGTTTGGAGCTTTCTTT.

The chain recombines TRBV7-9 with TRBJ2-3; 10 positions match TRBD2. The germline V gene has CDR1 SEHNR and CDR2 FQNEAQ (reference sequence). V shed 6 bases, J shed 4 bases, and the junction held 7 bases outside the gene matches. The CDR3 length is 15 residues. This chain's CDR3 is CASSWASGSADTQYF. The CDR3 nucleotides read TGTGCCAGCAGTTGGGCTAGCGGGAGCGCAGATACGCAGTATTTT.

This clonotype was seen more than once but under ten times. The V and J genes are TRBV18 and TRBJ2-2; D tentatively reads TRBD1 or TRBD2 (5 bases each). Germline V lookup: CDR1 KGHSH, CDR2 LQKENI. The germline V and J ends were trimmed by 6 bases and 6 bases, with 20 bases remaining between them. CDR3 size: 16 residues. The CDR3 DNA reads as TGTGCCAGCTCTAGCGAGGCAGGGAGATTCGCCGGGGAGCTGTTTTTT. The encoded protein is CASSSEAGRFAGELFF. Drawing the rest from reference TRBV18 and TRBJ2-2, the complete variable domain is NAGVMQNPRHLVRRRGQEARLRCSPMKGHSHVYWYRQLPEEGLKFMVYLQKENIIDESGMPKERFSAEFPKEGPSILRIQQVVRGDSAAYFCASSSEAGRFAGELFFGEGSRLTVL.

Ten or more counts support this clonotype. This chain connects TRBV11-2 to TRBJ2-7, with a tentative D call TRBD2 (6 bases). This CDR3 region has 15 residues. Germline V gene lookup returns CDR1 SGHAT and CDR2 FQNNGV. V was trimmed by 5 bases and J by 3 bases, leaving 17 bases between them. The CDR3 loop is CASSIPGTGVYEQYF. The CDR3 DNA follows: TGTGCCAGCAGCATACCCGGGACGGGAGTCTACGAGCAGTACTTC.

This clonotype was recorded a few times. V usage is TRBV19 and J usage is TRBJ2-7; D not certain. Germline CDR1 and CDR2: LNHDA and SQIVND (reference sequence). The CDR3 sequence is 13 residues long. With 0 bases removed from V and 2 bases from J, the gap between germline ends came to 5 bases. CDR3 sequence: CASSIDTTYEQYF. The CDR3 DNA follows: TGTGCCAGTAGTATAGATACGACCTACGAGCAGTACTTC.

This chain joins TRBV7-9 and TRBJ2-7; D is unclear. CDR1 and CDR2 (germline): SEHNR, FQNEAQ (reference sequence). The CDR3 runs 12 residues. Trimming pared 5 bases from V and 7 bases from J, leaving 12 bases between. DNA of the CDR3: TGTGCCAGCAGCCTACTTATGTCAGAGCAGTACTTC. Its translation is CASSLLMSEQYF.